This T cell receptor (beta chain) appears in the sequencing data of a study of T-cell memory formation after mild COVID-19. Germline assignment: CDR1 SGHRS and CDR2 YFSETQ. This CDR3 spans 13 amino acids. 5'RACE with constant-segment primers built TCRalpha and TCRbeta cDNA libraries with UMIs. TCRdb re-analysed the 5' RACE reads in MiXCR, keeping a single row per CDR3 protein. The table has some 190,000 distinct CDR3 sequences, roughly 17% seen once. About this clonotype: One end of the junction is discordant with germline, which a read error may explain.

This clonotype originated in an adult woman who had mild COVID-19 (a few samples of this study predate the infection). Cell type and time point are not known. The rearrangement uses TRBV5-1 and TRBJ1-2; 12 bases fit TRBD1. The sample taken for sequencing was PBMCs or a T cell subset sorted from them (not recorded which). CDR3 protein: CASSPPGTGGCTF. The CDR3 region has the DNA TGCGCCAGCAGCCCGCCCGGGACAGGGGGCTGCACCTTC.